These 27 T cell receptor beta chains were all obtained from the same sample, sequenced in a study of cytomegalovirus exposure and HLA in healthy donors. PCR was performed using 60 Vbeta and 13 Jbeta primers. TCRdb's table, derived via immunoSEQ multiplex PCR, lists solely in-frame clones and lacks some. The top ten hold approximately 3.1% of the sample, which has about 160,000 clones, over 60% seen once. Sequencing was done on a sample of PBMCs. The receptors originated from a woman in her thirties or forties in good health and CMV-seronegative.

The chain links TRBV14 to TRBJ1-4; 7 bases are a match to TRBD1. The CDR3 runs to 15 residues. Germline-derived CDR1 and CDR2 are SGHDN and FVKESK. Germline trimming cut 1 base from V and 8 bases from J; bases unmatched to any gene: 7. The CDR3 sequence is CASSQVGQGDEKLFF. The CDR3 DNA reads TGTGCCAGCAGCCAAGTGGGGCAGGGGGACGAAAAACTGTTTTTT.

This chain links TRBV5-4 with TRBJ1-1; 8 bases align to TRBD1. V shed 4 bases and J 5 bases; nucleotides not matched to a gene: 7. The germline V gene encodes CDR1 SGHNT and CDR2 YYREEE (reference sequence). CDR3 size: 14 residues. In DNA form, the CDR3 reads TGTGCCAGCAGCCCAGGGGGCGGATGGACTGAAGCTTTCTTT. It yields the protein CASSPGGGWTEAFF.

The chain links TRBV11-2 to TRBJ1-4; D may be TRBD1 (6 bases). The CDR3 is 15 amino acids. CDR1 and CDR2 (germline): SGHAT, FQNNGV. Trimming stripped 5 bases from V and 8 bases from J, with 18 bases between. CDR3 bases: TGTGCCAGCAGCCCCGTAAGGGGGGGTCGGGAAAAACTGTTTTTT. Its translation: CASSPVRGGREKLFF. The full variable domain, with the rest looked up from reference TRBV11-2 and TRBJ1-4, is EAGVAQSPRYKIIEKRQSVAFWCNPISGHATLYWYQQILGQGPKLLIQFQNNGVVDDSQLPKDRFSAERLKGVDSTLKIQPAKLEDSAVYLCASSPVRGGREKLFFGSGTQLSVL.

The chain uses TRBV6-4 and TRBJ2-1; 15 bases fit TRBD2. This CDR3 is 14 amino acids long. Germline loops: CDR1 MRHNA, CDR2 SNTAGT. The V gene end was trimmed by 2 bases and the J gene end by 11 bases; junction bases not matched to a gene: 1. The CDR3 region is CASSDGLAGGKQFF. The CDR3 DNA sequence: TGTGCCAGCAGTGACGGACTAGCGGGGGGGAAGCAGTTCTTC.

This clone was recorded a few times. This CDR3 reads CASRDLGQGWNYGYTF. DNA for the CDR3: TGTGCCAGCAGGGATTTAGGACAGGGATGGAACTATGGCTACACCTTC. V and J are TRBV2 and TRBJ1-2; 8 bases fit TRBD1. Germline CDR1 and CDR2: SNHLY and FYNNEI. V shed 6 bases, J shed 2 bases, and the junction held 11 bases outside the gene matches. CDR3 length equals 16 residues.

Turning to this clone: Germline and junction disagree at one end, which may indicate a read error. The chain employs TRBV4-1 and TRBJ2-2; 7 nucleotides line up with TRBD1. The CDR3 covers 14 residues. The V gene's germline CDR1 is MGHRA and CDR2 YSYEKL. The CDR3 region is CASSEDRDTGELFF. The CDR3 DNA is TGCGCCAGCAGCGAAGACAGGGATACCGGGGAGCTGTTTTTT.

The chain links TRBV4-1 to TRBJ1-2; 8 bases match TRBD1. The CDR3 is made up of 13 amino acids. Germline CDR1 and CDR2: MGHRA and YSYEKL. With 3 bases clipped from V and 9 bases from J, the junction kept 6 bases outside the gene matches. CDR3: CASSHLGQGSYTF. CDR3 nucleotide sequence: TGCGCCAGCAGCCACCTTGGACAGGGCAGCTACACCTTC.

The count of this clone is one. CDR3 sequence reads: CASSFDPGTGASSYNSPLHF. The CDR3 nucleotides read TGTGCCAGCAGCTTCGACCCCGGGACAGGGGCGAGCTCCTATAATTCACCCCTCCACTTT. The rearrangement links TRBV9 to TRBJ1-6; 10 positions match TRBD1. The V segment lost 4 bases and the J segment 0 bases; nucleotides outside the gene matches: 13. The CDR3 covers 20 residues. Germline loops: CDR1 SGDLS, CDR2 YYNGEE.

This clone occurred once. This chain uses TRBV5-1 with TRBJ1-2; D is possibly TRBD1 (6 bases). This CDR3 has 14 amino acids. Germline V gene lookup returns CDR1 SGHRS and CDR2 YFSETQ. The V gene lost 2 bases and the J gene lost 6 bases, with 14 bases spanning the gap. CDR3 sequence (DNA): TGCGCCAGCAGCTTACAGGGAAGGGAAGATGGCTACACCTTC. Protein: CASSLQGREDGYTF. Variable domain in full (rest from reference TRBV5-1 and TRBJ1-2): KAGVTQTPRYLIKTRGQQVTLSCSPISGHRSVSWYQQTPGQGLQFLFEYFSETQRNKGNFPGRFSGRQFSNSRSEMNVSTLELGDSALYLCASSLQGREDGYTFGSGTRLTVV.

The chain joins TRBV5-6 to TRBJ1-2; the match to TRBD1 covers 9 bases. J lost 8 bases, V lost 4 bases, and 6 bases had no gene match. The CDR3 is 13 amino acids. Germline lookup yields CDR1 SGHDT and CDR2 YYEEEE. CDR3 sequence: CASSRHRGHGYTF. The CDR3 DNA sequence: TGTGCCAGCAGCCGCCACAGGGGGCACGGCTACACCTTC.

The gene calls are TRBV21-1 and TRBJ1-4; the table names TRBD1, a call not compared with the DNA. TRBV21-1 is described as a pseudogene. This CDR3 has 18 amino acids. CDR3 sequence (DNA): TGTGCCAGCAGCCCCCGGACAGGGGAATATGCAACTAATGAAAAACTGTCTTTT. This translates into CASSPRTGEYATNEKLSF.

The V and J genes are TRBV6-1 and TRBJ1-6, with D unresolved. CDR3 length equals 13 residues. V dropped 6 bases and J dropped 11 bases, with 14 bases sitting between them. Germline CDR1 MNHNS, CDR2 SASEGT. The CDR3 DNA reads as TGTGCCAGCAGGGTCGGGGATTCGACACCCCTCCACTTT. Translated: CASRVGDSTPLHF.

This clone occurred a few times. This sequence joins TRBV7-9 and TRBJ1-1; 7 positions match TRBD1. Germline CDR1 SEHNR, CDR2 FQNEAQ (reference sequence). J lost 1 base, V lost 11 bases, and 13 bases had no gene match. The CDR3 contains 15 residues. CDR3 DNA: TGTGCCCTCAAGCCAAGGGGGCTAGAGAACACTGAAGCTTTCTTT. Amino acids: CALKPRGLENTEAFF.

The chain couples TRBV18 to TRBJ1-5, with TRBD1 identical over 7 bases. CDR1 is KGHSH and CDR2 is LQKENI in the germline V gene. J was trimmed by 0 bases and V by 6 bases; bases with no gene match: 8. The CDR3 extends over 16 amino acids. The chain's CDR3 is CASSPEGQISNQPQHF. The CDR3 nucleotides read TGTGCCAGCTCGCCGGAGGGACAGATTAGCAATCAGCCCCAGCATTTT.

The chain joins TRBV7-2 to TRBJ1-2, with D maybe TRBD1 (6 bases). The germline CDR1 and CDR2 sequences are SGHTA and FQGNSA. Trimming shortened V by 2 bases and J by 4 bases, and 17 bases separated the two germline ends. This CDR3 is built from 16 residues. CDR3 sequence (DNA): TGTGCCAGCAGCTTACCGCGGCAGGGGTTGGGCTATGGCTACACCTTC. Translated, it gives CASSLPRQGLGYGYTF.

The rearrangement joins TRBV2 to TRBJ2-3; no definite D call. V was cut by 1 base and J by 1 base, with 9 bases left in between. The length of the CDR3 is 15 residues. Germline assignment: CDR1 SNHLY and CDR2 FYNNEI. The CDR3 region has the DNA TGTGCCAGCAGTGAAGTTAGCCCAGGCACAGATACGCAGTATTTT. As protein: CASSEVSPGTDTQYF.

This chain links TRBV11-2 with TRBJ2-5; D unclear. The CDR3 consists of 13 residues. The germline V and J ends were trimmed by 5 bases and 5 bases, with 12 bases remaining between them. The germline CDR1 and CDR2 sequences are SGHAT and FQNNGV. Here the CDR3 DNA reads TGTGCCAGCAGCCCCCCTGTGGAGGAGACCCAGTACTTC. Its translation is CASSPPVEETQYF.

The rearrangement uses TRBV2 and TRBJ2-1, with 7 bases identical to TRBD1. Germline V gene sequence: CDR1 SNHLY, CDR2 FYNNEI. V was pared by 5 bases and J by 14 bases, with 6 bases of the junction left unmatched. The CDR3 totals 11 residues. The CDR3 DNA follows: TGTGCCAGCAGTTACGCAGGGGGAGAGTTCTTC. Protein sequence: CASSYAGGEFF. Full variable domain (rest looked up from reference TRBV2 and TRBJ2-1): EPEVTQTPSHQVTQMGQEVILRCVPISNHLYFYWYRQILGQKVEFLVSFYNNEISEKSEIFDDQFSVERPDGSNFTLKIRSTKLEDSAMYFCASSYAGGEFFGPGTRLTVL.

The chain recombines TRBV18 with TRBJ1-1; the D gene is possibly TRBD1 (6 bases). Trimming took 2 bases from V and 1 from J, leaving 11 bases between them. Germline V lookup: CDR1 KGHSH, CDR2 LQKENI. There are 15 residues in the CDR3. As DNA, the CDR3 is TGTGCCAGCTCACCAGGGGTCAGGGGGAACACTGAAGCTTTCTTT. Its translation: CASSPGVRGNTEAFF.

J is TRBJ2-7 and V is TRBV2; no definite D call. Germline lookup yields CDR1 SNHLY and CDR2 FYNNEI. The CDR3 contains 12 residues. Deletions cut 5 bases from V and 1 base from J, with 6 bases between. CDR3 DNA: TGTGCCAGCAGTAGACTTTCCTACGAGCAGTACTTC. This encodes CASSRLSYEQYF. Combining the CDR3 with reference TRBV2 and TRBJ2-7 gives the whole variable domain EPEVTQTPSHQVTQMGQEVILRCVPISNHLYFYWYRQILGQKVEFLVSFYNNEISEKSEIFDDQFSVERPDGSNFTLKIRSTKLEDSAMYFCASSRLSYEQYFGPGTRLTVT.

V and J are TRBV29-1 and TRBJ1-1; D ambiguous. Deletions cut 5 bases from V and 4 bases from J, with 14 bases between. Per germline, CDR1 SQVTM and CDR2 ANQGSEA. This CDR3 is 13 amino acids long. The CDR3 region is CSVIGRMVTEAFF. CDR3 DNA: TGCAGCGTTATAGGGAGGATGGTCACTGAAGCTTTCTTT. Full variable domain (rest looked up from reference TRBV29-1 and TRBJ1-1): SAVISQKPSRDICQRGTSLTIQCQVDSQVTMMFWYRQQPGQSLTLIATANQGSEATYESGFVIDKFPISRPNLTFSTLTVSNMSPEDSSIYLCSVIGRMVTEAFFGQGTRLTVV.

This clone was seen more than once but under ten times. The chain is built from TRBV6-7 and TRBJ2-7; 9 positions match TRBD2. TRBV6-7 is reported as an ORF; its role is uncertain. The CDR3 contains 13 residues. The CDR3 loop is CAPNGGGEFEQYF. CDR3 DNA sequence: TGTGCTCCCAACGGCGGGGGGGAGTTTGAGCAGTACTTC.

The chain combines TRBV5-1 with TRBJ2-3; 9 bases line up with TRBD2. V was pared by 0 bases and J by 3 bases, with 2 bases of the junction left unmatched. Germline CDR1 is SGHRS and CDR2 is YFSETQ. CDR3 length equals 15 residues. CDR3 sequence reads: CASSLVAGETDTQYF. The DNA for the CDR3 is TGCGCCAGCAGCTTGGTAGCGGGGGAGACAGATACGCAGTATTTT.

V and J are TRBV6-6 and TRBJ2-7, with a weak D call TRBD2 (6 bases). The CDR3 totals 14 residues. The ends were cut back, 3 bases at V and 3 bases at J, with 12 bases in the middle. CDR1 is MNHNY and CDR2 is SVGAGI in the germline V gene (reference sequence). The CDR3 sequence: CASSYWDSDYEQYF. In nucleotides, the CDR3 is TGTGCCAGCAGTTATTGGGACTCTGACTACGAGCAGTACTTC.

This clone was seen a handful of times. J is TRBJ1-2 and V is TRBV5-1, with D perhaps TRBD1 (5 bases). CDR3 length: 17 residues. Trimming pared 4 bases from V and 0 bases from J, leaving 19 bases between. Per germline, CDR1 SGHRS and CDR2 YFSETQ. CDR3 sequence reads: CASSGLGGAQANYGYTF. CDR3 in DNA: TGCGCCAGCAGCGGACTGGGAGGGGCGCAGGCTAACTATGGCTACACCTTC.

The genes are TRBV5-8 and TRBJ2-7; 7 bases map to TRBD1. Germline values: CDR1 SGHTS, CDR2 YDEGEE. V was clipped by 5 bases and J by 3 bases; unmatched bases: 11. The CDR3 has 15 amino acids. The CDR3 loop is CASSPTQGSLYEQYF. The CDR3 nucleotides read TGTGCCAGCAGTCCTACACAGGGGTCCCTCTACGAGCAGTACTTC.

The CDR3 here is CASSLAGGVGTDTQYF. For the CDR3, the DNA is TGTGCCAGCAGCTTGGCAGGGGGCGTCGGCACAGATACGCAGTATTTT. The chain couples TRBV5-5 to TRBJ2-3; 8 bases agree with TRBD1. Germline CDR1 and CDR2: SGHKS and YYEKEE (reference sequence). The length of the CDR3 is 16 residues. V dropped 0 bases and J dropped 1; count of bases not matched to a gene: 4.